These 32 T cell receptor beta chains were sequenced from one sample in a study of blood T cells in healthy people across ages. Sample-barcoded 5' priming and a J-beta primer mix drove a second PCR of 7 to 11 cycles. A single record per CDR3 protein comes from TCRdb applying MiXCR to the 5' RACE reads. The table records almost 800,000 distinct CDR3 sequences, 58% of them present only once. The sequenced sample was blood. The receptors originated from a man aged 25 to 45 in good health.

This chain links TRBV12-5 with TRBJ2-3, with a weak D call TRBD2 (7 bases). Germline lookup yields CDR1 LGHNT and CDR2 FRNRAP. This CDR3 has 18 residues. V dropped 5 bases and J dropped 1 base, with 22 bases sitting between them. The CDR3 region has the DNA TGTGCTAGTGGTCCCGGGGGCGGGGGCGGGCGTGGCACAGATACGCAGTATTTT. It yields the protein CASGPGGGGGRGTDTQYF.

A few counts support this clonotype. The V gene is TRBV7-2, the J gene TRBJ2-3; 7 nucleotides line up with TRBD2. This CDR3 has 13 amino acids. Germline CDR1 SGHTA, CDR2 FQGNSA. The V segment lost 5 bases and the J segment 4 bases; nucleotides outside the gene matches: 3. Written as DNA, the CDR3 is TGTGCCAGCAGCATGCGGGGGTCAGATACGCAGTATTTT. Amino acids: CASSMRGSDTQYF. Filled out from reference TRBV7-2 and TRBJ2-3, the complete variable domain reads GAGVSQSPSNKVTEKGKDVELRCDPISGHTALYWYRQSLGQGLEFLIYFQGNSAPDKSGLPSDRFSAERTGGSVSTLTIQRTQQEDSAVYLCASSMRGSDTQYFGPGTRLTVL.

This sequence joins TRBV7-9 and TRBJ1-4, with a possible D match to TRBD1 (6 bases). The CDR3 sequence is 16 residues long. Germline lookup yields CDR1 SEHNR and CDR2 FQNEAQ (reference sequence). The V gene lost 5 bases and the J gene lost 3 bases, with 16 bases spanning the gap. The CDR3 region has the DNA TGTGCCAGCAGCCCAACAGGGAACGTGGCTAATGAAAAACTGTTTTTT. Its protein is CASSPTGNVANEKLFF. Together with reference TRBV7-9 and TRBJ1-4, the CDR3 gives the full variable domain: DTGVSQNPRHKITKRGQNVTFRCDPISEHNRLYWYRQTLGQGPEFLTYFQNEAQLEKSRLLSDRFSAERPKGSFSTLEIQRTEQGDSAMYLCASSPTGNVANEKLFFGSGTQLSVL.

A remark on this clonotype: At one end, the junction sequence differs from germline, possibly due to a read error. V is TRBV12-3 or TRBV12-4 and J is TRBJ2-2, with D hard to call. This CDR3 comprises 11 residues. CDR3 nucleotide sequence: TGTGCCGGCAGTTTTACCGGGGAGCTGTTTTTT. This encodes CAGSFTGELFF.

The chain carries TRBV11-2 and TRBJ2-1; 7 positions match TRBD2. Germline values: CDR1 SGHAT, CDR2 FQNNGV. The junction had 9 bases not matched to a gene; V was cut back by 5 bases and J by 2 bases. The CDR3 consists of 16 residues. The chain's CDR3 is CASSAAEGGTYNEQFF. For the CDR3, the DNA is TGTGCCAGCAGCGCGGCCGAGGGAGGGACCTACAATGAGCAGTTCTTC.

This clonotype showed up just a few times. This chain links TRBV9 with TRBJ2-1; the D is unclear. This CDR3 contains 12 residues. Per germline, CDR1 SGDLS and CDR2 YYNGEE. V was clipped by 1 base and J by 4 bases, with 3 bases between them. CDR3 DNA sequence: TGTGCCAGCAGCGTACAGTACAATGAGCAGTTCTTC. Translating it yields CASSVQYNEQFF.

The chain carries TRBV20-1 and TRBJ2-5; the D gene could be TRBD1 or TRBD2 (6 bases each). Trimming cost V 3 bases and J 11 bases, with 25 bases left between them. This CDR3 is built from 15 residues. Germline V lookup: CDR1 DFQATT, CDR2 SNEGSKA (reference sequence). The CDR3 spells CSARSPGAPDNEQYF. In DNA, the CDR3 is TGCAGTGCTAGGTCCCCGGGGGCGCCTGACAATGAGCAGTACTTC.

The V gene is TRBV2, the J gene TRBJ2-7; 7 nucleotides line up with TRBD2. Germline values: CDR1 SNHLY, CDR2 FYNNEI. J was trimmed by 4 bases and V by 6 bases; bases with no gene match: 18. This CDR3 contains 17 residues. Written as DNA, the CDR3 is TGTGCCAGCAGCGGGGGAGCTTTGGGCGGGAGCGGATACGAGCAGTACTTC. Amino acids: CASSGGALGGSGYEQYF.

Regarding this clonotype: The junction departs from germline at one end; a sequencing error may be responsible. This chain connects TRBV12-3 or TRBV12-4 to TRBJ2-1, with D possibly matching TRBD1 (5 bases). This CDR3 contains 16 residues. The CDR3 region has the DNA TGTGCCAGCAGTTCATGGGGCAGGCTATCCTACAAGGAGCAGTTCTTC. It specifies CASSSWGRLSYKEQFF.

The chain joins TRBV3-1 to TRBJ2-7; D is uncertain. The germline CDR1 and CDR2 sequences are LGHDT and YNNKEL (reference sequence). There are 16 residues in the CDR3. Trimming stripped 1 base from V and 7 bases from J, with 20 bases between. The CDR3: CASSQGGSPAYNEQYF. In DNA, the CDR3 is TGTGCCAGCAGCCAAGGGGGTAGCCCCGCCTACAATGAGCAGTACTTC.

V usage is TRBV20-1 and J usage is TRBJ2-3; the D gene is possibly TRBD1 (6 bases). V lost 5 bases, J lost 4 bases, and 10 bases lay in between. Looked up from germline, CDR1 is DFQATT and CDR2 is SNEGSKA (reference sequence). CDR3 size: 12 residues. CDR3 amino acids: CSAPTGSDTQYF. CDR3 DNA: TGCAGTGCTCCCACAGGGTCAGATACGCAGTATTTT.

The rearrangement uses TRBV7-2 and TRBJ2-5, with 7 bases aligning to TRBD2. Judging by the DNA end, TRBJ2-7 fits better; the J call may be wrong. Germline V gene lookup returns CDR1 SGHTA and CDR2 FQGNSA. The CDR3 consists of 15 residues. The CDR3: CASSFYSGGSYEQYF. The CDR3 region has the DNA TGTGCCAGCAGCTTTTATTCCGGCGGGAGCTACGAGCAGTACTTC.

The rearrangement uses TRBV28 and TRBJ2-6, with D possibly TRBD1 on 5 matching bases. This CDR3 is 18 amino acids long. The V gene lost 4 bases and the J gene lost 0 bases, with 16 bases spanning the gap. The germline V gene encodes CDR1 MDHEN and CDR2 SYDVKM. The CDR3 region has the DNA TGTGCCAGCAGTTCCGCCGGCAGGGCAATCTCTGGGGCCAACGTCCTGACTTTC. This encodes CASSSAGRAISGANVLTF.

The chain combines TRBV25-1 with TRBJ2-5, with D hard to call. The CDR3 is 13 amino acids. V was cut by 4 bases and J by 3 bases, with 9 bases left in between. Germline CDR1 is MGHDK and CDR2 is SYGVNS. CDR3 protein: CASSAPAKETQYF. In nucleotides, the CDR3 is TGTGCCAGCAGTGCTCCAGCCAAAGAGACCCAGTACTTC.

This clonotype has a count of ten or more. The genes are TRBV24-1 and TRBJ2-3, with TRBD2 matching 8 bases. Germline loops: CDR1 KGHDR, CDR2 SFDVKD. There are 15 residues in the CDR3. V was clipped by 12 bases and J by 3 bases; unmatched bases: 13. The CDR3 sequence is CAVSSSGSSTDTQYF. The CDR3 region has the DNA TGTGCCGTCTCCTCGAGCGGGAGTTCGACAGATACGCAGTATTTT.

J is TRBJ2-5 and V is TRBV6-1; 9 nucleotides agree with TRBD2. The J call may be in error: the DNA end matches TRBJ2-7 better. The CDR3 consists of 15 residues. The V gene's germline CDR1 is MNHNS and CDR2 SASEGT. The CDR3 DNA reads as TGTGCCAGCAGTGGGGCTAGCGGGGCGTCCTACGAGCAGTACTTC. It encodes CASSGASGASYEQYF.

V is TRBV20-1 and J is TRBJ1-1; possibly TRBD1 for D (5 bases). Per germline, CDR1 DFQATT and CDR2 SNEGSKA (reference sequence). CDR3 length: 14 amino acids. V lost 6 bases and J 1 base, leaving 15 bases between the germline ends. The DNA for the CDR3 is TGCAGTGCCAGAAGGGACGGAGAGAACACTGAAGCTTTCTTT. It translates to CSARRDGENTEAFF.

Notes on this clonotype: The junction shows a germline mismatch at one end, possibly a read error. CDR3: CAGSHLLGRTFTYEQYF. The CDR3 DNA follows: TGTGCCGGCAGCCATCTCCTGGGCAGAACTTTTACCTACGAGCAGTACTTC. The chain carries TRBV13 and TRBJ2-7; D is ambiguous. CDR3 length: 17 amino acids. Germline-derived CDR1 and CDR2 are PRHDT and FYEKMQ (reference sequence). Variable domain in full (rest from reference TRBV13 and TRBJ2-7): AAGVIQSPRHLIKEKRETATLKCYPIPRHDTVYWYQQGPGQDPQFLISFYEKMQSDKGSIPDRFSAQQFSDYHSELNMSSLELGDSALYFCAGSHLLGRTFTYEQYFGPGTRLTVT.

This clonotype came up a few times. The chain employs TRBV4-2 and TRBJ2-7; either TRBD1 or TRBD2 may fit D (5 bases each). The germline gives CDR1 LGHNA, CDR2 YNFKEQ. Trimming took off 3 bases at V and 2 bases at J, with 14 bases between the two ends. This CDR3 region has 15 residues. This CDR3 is CASSQTGTDTYEQYF. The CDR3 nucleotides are TGTGCCAGCAGCCAGACCGGGACGGACACCTACGAGCAGTACTTC.

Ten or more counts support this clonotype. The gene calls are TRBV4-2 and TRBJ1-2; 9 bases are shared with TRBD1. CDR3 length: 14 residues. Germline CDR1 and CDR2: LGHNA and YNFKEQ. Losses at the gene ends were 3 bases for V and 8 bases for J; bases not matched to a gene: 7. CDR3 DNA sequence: TGTGCCAGCAGCCAGAGGGGGGACAGGGCGGGCTACACCTTC. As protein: CASSQRGDRAGYTF.

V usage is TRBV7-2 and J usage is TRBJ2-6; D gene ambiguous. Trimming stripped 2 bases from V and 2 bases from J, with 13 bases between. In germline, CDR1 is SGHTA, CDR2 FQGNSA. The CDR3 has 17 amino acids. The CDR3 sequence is CASSLSGRSPGANVLTF. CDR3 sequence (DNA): TGTGCCAGCAGCTTATCCGGTCGATCGCCTGGGGCCAACGTCCTGACTTTC.

The CDR3 protein is CSAPRAEAFF. In nucleotides, the CDR3 is TGCAGTGCTCCCAGGGCTGAAGCTTTCTTT. The chain is built from TRBV20-1 and TRBJ1-1; D possibly corresponds to TRBD1 (5 bases). The CDR3 sequence is 10 residues long. V dropped 5 bases and J dropped 6 bases, with 7 bases sitting between them. CDR1 DFQATT and CDR2 SNEGSKA come from the germline V gene (reference sequence).

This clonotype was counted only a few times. The CDR3 spells CASSSRTSGTLVNEQFF. The DNA of the CDR3 is TGTGCCAGCAGCAGCAGGACTAGCGGGACGCTAGTGAATGAGCAGTTCTTC. The chain carries TRBV7-2 and TRBJ2-1, with 12 bases fitting TRBD2. The CDR3 has 17 residues. The germline V gene encodes CDR1 SGHTA and CDR2 FQGNSA. The trim removed 5 bases at V and 7 bases at J, leaving 12 bases unmatched.

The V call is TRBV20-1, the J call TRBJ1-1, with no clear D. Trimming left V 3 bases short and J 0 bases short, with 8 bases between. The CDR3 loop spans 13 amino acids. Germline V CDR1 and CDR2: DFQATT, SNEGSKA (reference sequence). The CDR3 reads CSASSPLNTEAFF. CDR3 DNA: TGCAGTGCTAGTAGCCCGCTGAACACTGAAGCTTTCTTT.

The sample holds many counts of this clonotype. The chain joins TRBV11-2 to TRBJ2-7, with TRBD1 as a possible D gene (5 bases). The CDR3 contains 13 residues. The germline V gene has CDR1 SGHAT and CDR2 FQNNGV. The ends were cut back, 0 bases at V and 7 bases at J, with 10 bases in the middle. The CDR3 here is CASSLDRVREQYF. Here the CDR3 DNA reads TGTGCCAGCAGCTTAGACAGGGTGCGGGAGCAGTACTTC.

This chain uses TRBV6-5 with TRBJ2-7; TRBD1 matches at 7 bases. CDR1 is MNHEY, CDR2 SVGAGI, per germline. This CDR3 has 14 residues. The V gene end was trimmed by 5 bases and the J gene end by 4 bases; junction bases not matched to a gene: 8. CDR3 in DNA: TGTGCCAGCAGTCGACAGGGATCGAGGTACGAGCAGTACTTC. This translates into CASSRQGSRYEQYF.

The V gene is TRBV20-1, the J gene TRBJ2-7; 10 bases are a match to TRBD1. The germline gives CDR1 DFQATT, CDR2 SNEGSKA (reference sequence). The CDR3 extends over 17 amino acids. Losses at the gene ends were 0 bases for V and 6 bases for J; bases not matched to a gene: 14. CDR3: CSARDFRIRDRGLEQYF. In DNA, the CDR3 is TGCAGTGCTAGAGATTTCCGCATCCGGGACAGGGGTCTCGAGCAGTACTTC.

CDR3 bases: TGTGCCAGCAGCCGCAGTGACGGGAGTGGATACGAGCAGTACTTC. Residues: CASSRSDGSGYEQYF. This rearrangement joins TRBV7-2 to TRBJ2-5; possible D gene TRBD2, 6 bases. The DNA end is more similar to TRBJ2-7, so the J call may be wrong. Per the germline V gene, CDR1 is SGHTA and CDR2 is FQGNSA. There are 15 residues in the CDR3.

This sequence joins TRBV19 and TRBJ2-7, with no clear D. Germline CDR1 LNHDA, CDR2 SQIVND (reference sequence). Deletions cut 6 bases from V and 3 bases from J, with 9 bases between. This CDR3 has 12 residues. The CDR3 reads CASRANDYEQYF. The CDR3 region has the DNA TGTGCCAGTAGGGCAAATGACTACGAGCAGTACTTC.

CDR3 nucleotide sequence: TGTGCCAGCAGCTTGTTGGAGACGAACACCGGGGAGCTGTTTTTT. This codes for CASSLLETNTGELFF. The chain recombines TRBV13 with TRBJ2-2; D is unclear. The germline gives CDR1 PRHDT, CDR2 FYEKMQ (reference sequence). With 3 bases removed from V and 0 bases from J, the gap between germline ends came to 8 bases. The CDR3 contains 15 residues.

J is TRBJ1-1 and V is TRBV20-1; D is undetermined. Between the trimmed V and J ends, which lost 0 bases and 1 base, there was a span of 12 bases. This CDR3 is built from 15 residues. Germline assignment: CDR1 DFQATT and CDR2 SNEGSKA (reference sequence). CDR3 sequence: CSARDSRAGNTEAFF. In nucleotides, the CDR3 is TGCAGTGCTAGAGATTCAAGGGCGGGGAACACTGAAGCTTTCTTT.

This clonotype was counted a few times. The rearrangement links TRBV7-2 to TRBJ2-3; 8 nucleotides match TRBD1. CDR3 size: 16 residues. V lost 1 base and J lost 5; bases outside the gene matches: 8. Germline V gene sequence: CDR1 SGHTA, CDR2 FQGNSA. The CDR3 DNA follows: TGTGCCAGCAGCTTAGAAGGGCAGGGGGCGCGAGATACGCAGTATTTT. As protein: CASSLEGQGARDTQYF. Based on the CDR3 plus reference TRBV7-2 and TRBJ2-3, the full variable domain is GAGVSQSPSNKVTEKGKDVELRCDPISGHTALYWYRQSLGQGLEFLIYFQGNSAPDKSGLPSDRFSAERTGGSVSTLTIQRTQQEDSAVYLCASSLEGQGARDTQYFGPGTRLTVL.